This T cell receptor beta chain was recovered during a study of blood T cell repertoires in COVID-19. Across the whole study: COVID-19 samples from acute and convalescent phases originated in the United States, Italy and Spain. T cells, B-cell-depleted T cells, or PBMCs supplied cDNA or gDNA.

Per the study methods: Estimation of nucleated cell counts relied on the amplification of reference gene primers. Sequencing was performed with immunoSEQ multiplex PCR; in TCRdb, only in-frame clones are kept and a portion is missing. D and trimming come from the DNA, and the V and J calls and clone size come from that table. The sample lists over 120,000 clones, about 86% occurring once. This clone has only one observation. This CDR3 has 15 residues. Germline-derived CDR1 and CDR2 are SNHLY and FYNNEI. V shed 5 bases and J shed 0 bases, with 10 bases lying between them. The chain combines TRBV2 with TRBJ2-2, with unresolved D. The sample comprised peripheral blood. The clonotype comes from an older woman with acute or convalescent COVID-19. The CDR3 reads CASSMSAPNTGELFF. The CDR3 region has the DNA TGTGCCAGCAGTATGAGCGCCCCGAACACCGGGGAGCTGTTTTTT.